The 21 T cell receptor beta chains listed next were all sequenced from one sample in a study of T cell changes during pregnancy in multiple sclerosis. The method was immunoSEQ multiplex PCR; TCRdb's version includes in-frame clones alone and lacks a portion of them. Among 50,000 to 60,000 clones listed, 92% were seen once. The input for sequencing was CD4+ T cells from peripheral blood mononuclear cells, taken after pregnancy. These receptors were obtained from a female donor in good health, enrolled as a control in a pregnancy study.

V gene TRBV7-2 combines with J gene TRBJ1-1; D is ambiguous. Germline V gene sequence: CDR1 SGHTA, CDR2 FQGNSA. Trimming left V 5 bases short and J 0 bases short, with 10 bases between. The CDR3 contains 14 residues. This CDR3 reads CASSSWAVNTEAFF. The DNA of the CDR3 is TGTGCCAGCAGCAGCTGGGCCGTGAACACTGAAGCTTTCTTT.

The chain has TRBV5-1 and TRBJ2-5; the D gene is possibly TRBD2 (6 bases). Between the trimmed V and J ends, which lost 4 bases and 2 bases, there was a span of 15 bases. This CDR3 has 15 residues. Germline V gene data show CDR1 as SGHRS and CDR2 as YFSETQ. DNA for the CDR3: TGCGCCAGCAGCGAAGGGACTCTACCTCAAGAGACCCAGTACTTC. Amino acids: CASSEGTLPQETQYF.

Here the CDR3 DNA reads TGTGCCAGCAGCCCGGACTCGAACACTGAAGCTTTCTTT. Its protein product is CASSPDSNTEAFF. The genes are TRBV7-9 and TRBJ1-1; no clear D. V gave up 5 bases and J gave up 1 base, with 8 bases separating them. CDR3 length: 13 amino acids. The germline gives CDR1 SEHNR, CDR2 FQNEAQ (reference sequence).

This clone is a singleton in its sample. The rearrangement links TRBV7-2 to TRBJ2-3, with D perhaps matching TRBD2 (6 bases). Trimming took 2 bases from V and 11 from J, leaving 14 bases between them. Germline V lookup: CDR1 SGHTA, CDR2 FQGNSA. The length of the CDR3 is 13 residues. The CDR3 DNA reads TGTGCCAGCAGCTTAAGCGGGTCCTCCGGGCAGTATTTT. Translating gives CASSLSGSSGQYF.

This CDR3 reads CATSRDPRGPEQYF. The CDR3 DNA reads as TGTGCCACCAGCAGAGATCCGAGGGGGCCCGAGCAGTACTTC. This chain joins TRBV15 and TRBJ2-5; 7 bases match TRBD1. The tail of the sequence fits TRBJ2-7 better, so the J call may be wrong. Germline V gives CDR1 LNHNV, CDR2 YYDKDF (reference sequence). The CDR3 is 14 residues long.

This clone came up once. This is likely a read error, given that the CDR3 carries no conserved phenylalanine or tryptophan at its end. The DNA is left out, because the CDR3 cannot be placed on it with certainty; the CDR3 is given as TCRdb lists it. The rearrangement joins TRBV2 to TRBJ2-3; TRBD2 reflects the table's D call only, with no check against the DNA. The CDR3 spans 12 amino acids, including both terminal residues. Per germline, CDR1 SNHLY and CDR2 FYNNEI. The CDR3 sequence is CASRGMSPGTTL.

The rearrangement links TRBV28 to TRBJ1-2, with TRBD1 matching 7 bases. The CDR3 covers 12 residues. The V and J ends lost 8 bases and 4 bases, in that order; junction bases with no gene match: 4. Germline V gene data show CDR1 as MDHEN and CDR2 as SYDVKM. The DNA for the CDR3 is TGTGCCAGCCGTGACAGGGCCTATGGCTACACCTTC. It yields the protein CASRDRAYGYTF.

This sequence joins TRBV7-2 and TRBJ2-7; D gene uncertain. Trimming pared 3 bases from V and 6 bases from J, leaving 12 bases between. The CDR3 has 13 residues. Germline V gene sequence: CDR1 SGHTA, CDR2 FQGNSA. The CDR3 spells CASSFILQSEQYF. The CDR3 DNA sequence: TGTGCCAGCAGCTTTATTTTACAGTCCGAGCAGTACTTC.

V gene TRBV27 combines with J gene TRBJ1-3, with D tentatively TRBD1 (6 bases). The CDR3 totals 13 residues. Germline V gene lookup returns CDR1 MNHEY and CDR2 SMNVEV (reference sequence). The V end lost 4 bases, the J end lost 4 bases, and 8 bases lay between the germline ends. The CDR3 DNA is TGTGCCAGCAGTTCGGGACAAGGAAACACCATATATTTT. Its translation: CASSSGQGNTIYF.

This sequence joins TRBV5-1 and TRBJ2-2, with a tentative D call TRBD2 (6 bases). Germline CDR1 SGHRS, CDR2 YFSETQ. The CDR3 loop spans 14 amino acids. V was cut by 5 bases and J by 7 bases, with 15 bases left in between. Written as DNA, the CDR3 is TGCGCCAGCAGGCCCGGGACTGGGGGCGGGGAGCTGTTTTTT. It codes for CASRPGTGGGELFF.

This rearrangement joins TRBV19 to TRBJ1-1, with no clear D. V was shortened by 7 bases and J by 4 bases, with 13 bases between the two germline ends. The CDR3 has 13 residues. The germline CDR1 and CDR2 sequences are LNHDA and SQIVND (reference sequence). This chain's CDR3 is CASITRRGTEAFF. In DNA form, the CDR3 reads TGTGCCAGTATAACCAGACGGGGCACTGAAGCTTTCTTT. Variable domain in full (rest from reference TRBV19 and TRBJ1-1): DGGITQSPKYLFRKEGQNVTLSCEQNLNHDAMYWYRQDPGQGLRLIYYSQIVNDFQKGDIAEGYSVSREKKESFPLTVTSAQKNPTAFYLCASITRRGTEAFFGQGTRLTVV.

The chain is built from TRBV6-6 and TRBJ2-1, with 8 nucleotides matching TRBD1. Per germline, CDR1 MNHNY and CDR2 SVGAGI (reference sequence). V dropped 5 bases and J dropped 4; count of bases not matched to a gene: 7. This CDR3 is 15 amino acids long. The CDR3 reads CASSPRQGSYNEQFF. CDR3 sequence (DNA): TGTGCCAGCAGTCCTCGACAGGGGTCTTACAATGAGCAGTTCTTC.

The CDR3 protein is CASRRQTSPTEAFF. The CDR3 DNA reads TGTGCCAGCAGGCGACAAACCAGCCCAACTGAAGCTTTCTTT. The chain carries TRBV2 and TRBJ1-1; no firm D call. The CDR3 consists of 14 residues. V was pared by 6 bases and J by 5 bases, with 16 bases between. Germline CDR1 reads SNHLY; CDR2 reads FYNNEI. Using reference TRBV2 and TRBJ1-1 for the parts outside the CDR3, the full variable domain is EPEVTQTPSHQVTQMGQEVILRCVPISNHLYFYWYRQILGQKVEFLVSFYNNEISEKSEIFDDQFSVERPDGSNFTLKIRSTKLEDSAMYFCASRRQTSPTEAFFGQGTRLTVV.

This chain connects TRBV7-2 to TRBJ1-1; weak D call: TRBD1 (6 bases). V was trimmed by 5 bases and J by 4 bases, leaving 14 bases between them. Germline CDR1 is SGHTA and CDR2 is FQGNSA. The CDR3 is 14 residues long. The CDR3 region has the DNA TGTGCCAGCAGCCCCCAGGGGTCCGTCACTGAAGCTTTCTTT. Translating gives CASSPQGSVTEAFF.

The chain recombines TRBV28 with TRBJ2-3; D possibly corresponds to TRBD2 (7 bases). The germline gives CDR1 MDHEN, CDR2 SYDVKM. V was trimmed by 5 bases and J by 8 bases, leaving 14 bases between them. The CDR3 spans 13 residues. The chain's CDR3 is CASSGGGLFTQYF. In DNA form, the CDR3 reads TGTGCCAGCAGTGGCGGGGGCCTTTTTACGCAGTATTTT.

The CDR3 sequence is CASSLGGQASYEQYF. The CDR3 nucleotides are TGTGCCAGCAGCTTAGGGGGACAGGCCAGCTACGAGCAGTACTTC. The V call is TRBV7-2, the J call TRBJ2-7, with 8 bases matching TRBD1. Germline CDR1 SGHTA, CDR2 FQGNSA. CDR3 size: 15 residues. Trimming cost V 1 base and J 3 bases; bases outside gene matches: 5.

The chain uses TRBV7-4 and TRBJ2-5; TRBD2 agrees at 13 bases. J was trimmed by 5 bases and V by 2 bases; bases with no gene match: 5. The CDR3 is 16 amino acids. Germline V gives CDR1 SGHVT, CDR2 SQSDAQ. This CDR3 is CASSLRTSGGRETQYF. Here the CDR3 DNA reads TGTGCCAGCAGCTTAAGGACTAGCGGGGGAAGGGAGACCCAGTACTTC. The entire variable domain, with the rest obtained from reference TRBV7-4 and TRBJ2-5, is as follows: GAGVSQSPRYKVAKRGRDVALRCDSISGHVTLYWYRQTLGQGSEVLTYSQSDAQRDKSGRPSGRFSAERPERSVSTLKIQRTEQGDSAVYLCASSLRTSGGRETQYFGPGTRLLVL.

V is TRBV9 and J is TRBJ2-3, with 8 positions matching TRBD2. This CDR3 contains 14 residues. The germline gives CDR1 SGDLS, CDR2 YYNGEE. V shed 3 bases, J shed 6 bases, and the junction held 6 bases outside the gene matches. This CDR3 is CASSAGGAPDTQYF. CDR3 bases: TGTGCCAGCAGCGCCGGGGGGGCCCCCGATACGCAGTATTTT.

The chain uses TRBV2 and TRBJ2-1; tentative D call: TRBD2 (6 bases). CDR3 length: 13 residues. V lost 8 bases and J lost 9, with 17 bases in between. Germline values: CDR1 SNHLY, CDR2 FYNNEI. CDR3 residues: CASQRAGPLEQFF. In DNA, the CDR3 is TGTGCCAGCCAGCGGGCGGGGCCCCTTGAGCAGTTCTTC.

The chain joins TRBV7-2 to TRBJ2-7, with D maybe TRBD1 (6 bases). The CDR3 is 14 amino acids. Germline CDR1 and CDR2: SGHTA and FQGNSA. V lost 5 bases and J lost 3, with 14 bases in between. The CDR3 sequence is CASSPYPTGYEQYF. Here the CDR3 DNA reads TGTGCCAGCAGCCCTTACCCGACAGGCTACGAGCAGTACTTC.

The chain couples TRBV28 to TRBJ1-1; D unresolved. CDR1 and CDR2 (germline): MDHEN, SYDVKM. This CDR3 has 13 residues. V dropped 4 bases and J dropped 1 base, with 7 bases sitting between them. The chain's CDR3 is CASSSQENTEAFF. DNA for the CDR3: TGTGCCAGCAGTTCCCAGGAGAACACTGAAGCTTTCTTT.